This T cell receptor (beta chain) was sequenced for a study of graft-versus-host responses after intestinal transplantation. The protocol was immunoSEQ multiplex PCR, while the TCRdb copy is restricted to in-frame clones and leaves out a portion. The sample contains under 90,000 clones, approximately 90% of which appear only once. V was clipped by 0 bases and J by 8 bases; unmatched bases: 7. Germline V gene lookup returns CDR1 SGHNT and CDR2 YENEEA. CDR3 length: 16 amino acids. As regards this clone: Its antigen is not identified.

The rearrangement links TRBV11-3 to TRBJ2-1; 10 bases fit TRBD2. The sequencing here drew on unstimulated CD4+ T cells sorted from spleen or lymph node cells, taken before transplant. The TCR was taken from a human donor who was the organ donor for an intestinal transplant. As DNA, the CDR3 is TGTGCCAGCAGCTTAGATCGGGCTAGCGGGGGATATGAGCAGTTCTTC. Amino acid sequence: CASSLDRASGGYEQFF.